This TCR beta chain was identified in a study of human T cells and chemical hapten exposure. Points from the study as a whole: Expanded TCR counts at PT1 went up together with patch test score, a positive correlation.

CDR3 size: 16 residues. Per the germline V gene, CDR1 is LGHNA and CDR2 is YSLEER. The V and J ends lost 4 bases and 8 bases, in that order; junction bases with no gene match: 11. Documented time point: patch test 2, 6 weeks after DPC sensitization. Treatment given: therapeutic diphenylcyclopropenone sensitization with weekly scalp DPC. From whole blood left unfractionated, total RNA was extracted. Original analysis: TCRs per sample had a median of around 100,000 and ranged from about 23,224 to 700,000. TCRdb reprocessed the RACE reads with MiXCR, giving one entry per CDR3 protein. These V and J calls derive from TCRdb rather than the authors' analysis. The sample lists about 140,000 distinct CDR3 sequences, 12% occurring once. Notes on this clonotype: Its cognate antigen is unknown.

This sequence originates from a woman aged 45-60 years with alopecia areata. Some clones in this sample may be carry-over from other donors' samples. The sample consisted of whole blood, taken in connection with sensitization to the hapten diphenylcyclopropenone (DPC). The chain couples TRBV4-3 to TRBJ2-1; 10 nucleotides align to TRBD1. The CDR3 here is CASSRFTTGGLDEQFF. The CDR3 region has the DNA TGCGCCAGCAGCCGTTTTACGACAGGGGGCTTGGATGAGCAGTTCTTC.